A selection of T cell receptor beta chains follows, all from one sample in a study of shared clonotypes between healthy human individuals. Libraries were prepared by immunoSEQ multiplex PCR; TCRdb keeps only in-frame clonotypes and omits some of them. Among about 600,000 clones listed, roughly 79% were seen once. The specimen was PBMCs. The receptors were sampled from a woman aged 40 to 50 in good health. Some clones in this sample may be carry-over from other donors' samples. CDR3s leave out the opening cysteine and the closing phenylalanine or tryptophan. The order of the fields is CDR3 protein, J gene, V gene, D gene, clone size. D genes are given only for firm matches. Size tells how often a clone was seen (once, few, many) or the class of an expanded clone, and some rows leave it out.

AWSVLHPQETQY,TRBJ2-5,TRBV30,NA,once
ASSYSGNGNNEQF,TRBJ2-1,TRBV11-3,TRBD2,NA
AWSPTGGYGYT,TRBJ1-2,TRBV30,NA,NA
ASSLAGFRYGNTIY,TRBJ1-3,TRBV5-1,NA,NA
SVVSGTGGILGGYT,TRBJ1-2,TRBV29-1,TRBD1,NA
ASSEADLQEGHLSNQPQH,TRBJ1-5,TRBV2,NA,NA
ASSQVRNSGNTIY,TRBJ1-3,TRBV14,NA,once
ASSQDRGAGNQPQH,TRBJ1-5,TRBV4-1,NA,NA
ASSQPGQTNTEAF,TRBJ1-1,TRBV4-1,TRBD1,NA
ASSVTSGPYEQY,TRBJ2-7,TRBV9,TRBD2,NA
ASSVGQGAYGYT,TRBJ1-2,TRBV7-9,TRBD1,NA
ASSFTSRVPYEQY,TRBJ2-7,TRBV28,NA,NA
ASSEQGVYQPQH,TRBJ1-5,TRBV6-5,TRBD1,NA
ASSPEGRGTGNTIY,TRBJ1-3,TRBV18,NA,few
ASTTGYNQPQH,TRBJ1-5,TRBV2,NA,once
ASNPQGREYAGELF,TRBJ2-2,TRBV7-3,NA,once
TSSQVGLAGSEQY,NA,TRBV1,NA,NA
ASSVGTRTDTQY,TRBJ2-3,TRBV10-2,NA,NA
ASSQHLSLNTEAF,TRBJ1-1,TRBV4-3,NA,NA
ASSIDIGQGVSYGYT,TRBJ1-2,TRBV7-2,TRBD1,NA
ASSKGQLSSGANVLT,TRBJ2-6,TRBV4-1,TRBD1,NA
ASSLTGIRNQPQH,TRBJ1-5,TRBV27,TRBD1,NA
ASSPPARVPGYT,TRBJ1-2,TRBV18,NA,NA
ASSLGPTGELF,TRBJ2-2,TRBV7-3,NA,NA
ASSLGVKTEAF,TRBJ1-1,TRBV5-1,NA,few
ASRQGDSYEQY,TRBJ2-7,TRBV28,TRBD1,NA
ASSFVDRGKTQY,TRBJ2-5,TRBV21-1,NA,NA
ASSHLLGRKNTGELF,TRBJ2-2,TRBV4-1,NA,few
ASSTRTGGNEQY,TRBJ2-7,TRBV19,TRBD1,NA
ASLEGSSGNTIY,TRBJ1-3,TRBV28,NA,once
ASSLFRDRAWNEQF,TRBJ2-1,TRBV5-1,TRBD1,NA
SVAYWRTDSYEQY,TRBJ2-7,TRBV29-1,NA,once
ASSSNAIQETQY,TRBJ2-5,TRBV28,NA,NA
ASSAGGNHQETQY,TRBJ2-5,TRBV9,TRBD1,NA
ASSVGFTDTQY,TRBJ2-3,TRBV9,NA,NA
AWSVPGSNEKLF,TRBJ1-4,TRBV30,NA,NA
SIRQGGTDTQY,TRBJ2-3,TRBV29-1,TRBD1,NA
ASSPGREPPARYGYT,TRBJ1-2,TRBV18,NA,NA
ASRNSGSSYEQY,TRBJ2-7,TRBV28,TRBD2,NA
ASSQGRSSGVQETQY,TRBJ2-5,TRBV4-1,TRBD2,NA
ASSYSLGREAF,TRBJ1-1,TRBV6-6,NA,once
ASSQRQLFQETQY,TRBJ2-5,TRBV27,NA,NA
ASSPGLAGGSYEQY,TRBJ2-7,TRBV18,TRBD2,NA
ASSRQPGIEQY,TRBJ2-7,TRBV2,NA,many
ASSYTGRDNEQF,TRBJ2-1,TRBV18,NA,NA
ASSVGTQAYEQY,TRBJ2-7,TRBV9,NA,NA